This entry describes one TCR beta chain. This sample is drawn from a study of blood T cell repertoires in COVID-19. Study-wide background: Nucleic acid was either cDNA or gDNA, and it came from T cells, B-cell-depleted T cells, or PBMCs.

Clones were read by immunoSEQ multiplex PCR, and TCRdb kept only the in-frame ones, dropping some. The sample shows over 55,000 clones, about three quarters of them seen only once. The CDR3 is 13 residues long. Looked up from germline, CDR1 is SGHNT and CDR2 is YYREEE (reference sequence). Trimming removed 5 bases at V and 3 bases at J, with 9 bases between. The genes are TRBV5-4 and TRBJ2-4, with D possibly being TRBD1 (6 bases). The sequence was collected from a woman in her seventies with acute or convalescent COVID-19. The sequenced sample was peripheral blood. CDR3 coding DNA: TGTGCCAGCAGTAAGGACAGCAAAAACATTCAGTACTTC. This translates into CASSKDSKNIQYF.